This T cell receptor (beta chain) originates from a study of shared clonotypes between healthy human individuals. CDR3 length: 16 residues. Germline V CDR1 and CDR2: MNHEY, SMNVEV (reference sequence). The ends were cut back, 2 bases at V and 2 bases at J, with 15 bases in the middle. Recent vaccinations or acute infections were absent in the healthy HIV-negative adult donors. The authors sequenced unsorted PBMC DNA on ten immunoSEQ deep assay plates. Authors' methods: In the immunoSEQ data, sequences were junction-only and lacked quality scores, so filtering differed. This table comes from immunoSEQ multiplex PCR, and its TCRdb copy is limited to in-frame clones, with some not included. Clonal size and the V and J genes are those of that table, whereas D and trimming came from the DNA. The sample contains 450,000 to 600,000 clones, 79% of which appear only once.

V usage is TRBV27 and J usage is TRBJ1-1, with TRBD1 as a possible D gene (5 bases). The receptor comes from a woman in her thirties or forties in good health. Some clones in this sample may be carry-over from other donors' samples. Sample: PBMCs. The CDR3 region is CASSLAEGLYNTEAFF. The CDR3 nucleotides read TGTGCCAGCAGTTTAGCTGAGGGGTTGTATAACACTGAAGCTTTCTTT.